These 2 T cell receptor beta chains originate from one sample sequenced in a study of beta chain features in type 1 diabetes. Every isolated RNA sample was fully reverse transcribed, so sequencing captured expressed TCRB transcripts. Here immunoSEQ multiplex PCR was the method, and the copy in TCRdb shows in-frame clones only, minus some. Of approximately 14,000 clones in the sample, less than 80% were seen once. Their antigen targets remain unknown. Study-level results: There was a moderate but significant shortening of TCRB CDR3s in all four CD4+ subsets of Type 1 diabetes patients.

Sequenced input: stem cell memory CD4+ T cells from blood. The source of these receptors is a young woman with type 1 diabetes.

The gene calls are TRBV5-6 and TRBJ2-1, with TRBD2 matching over 7 bases. V lost 5 bases, J lost 2 bases, and 16 bases stayed unmatched. Germline V gives CDR1 SGHDT, CDR2 YYEEEE. The CDR3 spans 18 residues. The CDR3 DNA sequence: TGTGCCAGCAGACCCGCCCTGGGAGCGGGACCAACCTACAATGAGCAGTTCTTC. Its translation: CASRPALGAGPTYNEQFF. The full variable domain, its missing parts supplied by reference TRBV5-6 and TRBJ2-1, is DAGVTQSPTHLIKTRGQQVTLRCSPKSGHDTVSWYQQALGQGPQFIFQYYEEEERQRGNFPDRFSGHQFPNYSSELNVNALLLGDSALYLCASRPALGAGPTYNEQFFGPGTRLTVL.

The rearrangement links TRBV27 to TRBJ1-1; D remains unclear. Germline assignment: CDR1 MNHEY and CDR2 SMNVEV (reference sequence). Trimming took 6 bases from V and 1 from J, leaving 18 bases between them. The CDR3 is 16 amino acids. The DNA of the CDR3 is TGTGCCAGCAGCTACCTCTCCTCGAGACAGAACACTGAAGCTTTCTTT. Its translation: CASSYLSSRQNTEAFF.